This T cell receptor beta chain is from a study of control samples from healthy donors and cancer patients. Profiled with immunoSEQ multiplex PCR; TCRdb holds only in-frame clones, not every one. The data show about 34,000 clones, approximately 94% seen once. Unmatched junction bases numbered 11, after V lost 0 bases and J lost 4 bases. This CDR3 contains 17 residues. Germline loops: CDR1 SGHTA, CDR2 FQGTGA. The rearrangement links TRBV7-3 to TRBJ1-1, with TRBD1 matching 7 bases. The sample comprised PBMCs. This receptor was identified in a middle-aged man with colorectal cancer. The CDR3 loop reads CASSLTATGRGSTEAFF. DNA for the CDR3: TGTGCCAGCAGCTTAACCGCGACAGGGAGGGGGAGCACTGAAGCTTTCTTT.